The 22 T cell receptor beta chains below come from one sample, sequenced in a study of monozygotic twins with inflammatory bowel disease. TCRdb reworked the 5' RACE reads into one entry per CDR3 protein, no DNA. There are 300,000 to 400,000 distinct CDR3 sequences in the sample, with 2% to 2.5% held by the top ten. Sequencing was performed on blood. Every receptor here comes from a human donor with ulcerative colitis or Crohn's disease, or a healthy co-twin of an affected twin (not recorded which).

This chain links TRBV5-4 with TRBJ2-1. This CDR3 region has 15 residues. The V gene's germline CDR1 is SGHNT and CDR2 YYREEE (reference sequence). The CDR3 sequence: CASTVGDPSYNEQFF.

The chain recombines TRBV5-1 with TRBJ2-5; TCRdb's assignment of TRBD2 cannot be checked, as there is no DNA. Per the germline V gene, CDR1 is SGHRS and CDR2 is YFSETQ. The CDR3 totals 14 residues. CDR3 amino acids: CASSGLGGRETQYF.

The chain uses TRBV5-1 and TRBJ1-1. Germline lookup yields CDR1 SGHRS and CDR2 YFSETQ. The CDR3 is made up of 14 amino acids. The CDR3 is CASSPGDMNTEAFF.

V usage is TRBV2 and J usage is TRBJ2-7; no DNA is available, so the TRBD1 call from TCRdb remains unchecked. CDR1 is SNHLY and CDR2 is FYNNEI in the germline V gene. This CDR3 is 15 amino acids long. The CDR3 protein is CASSELGGSGYEQYF.

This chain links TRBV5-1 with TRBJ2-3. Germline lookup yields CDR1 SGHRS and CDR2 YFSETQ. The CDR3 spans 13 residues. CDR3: CASSLTDTDTQYF.

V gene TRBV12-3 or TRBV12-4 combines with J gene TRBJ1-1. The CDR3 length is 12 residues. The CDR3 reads CASSLEGYLAFF.

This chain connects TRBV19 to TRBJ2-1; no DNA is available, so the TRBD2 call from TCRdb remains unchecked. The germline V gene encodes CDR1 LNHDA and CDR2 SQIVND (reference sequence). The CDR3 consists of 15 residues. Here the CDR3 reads CASSMGLAGENEQFF. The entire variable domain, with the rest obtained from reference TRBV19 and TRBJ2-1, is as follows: DGGITQSPKYLFRKEGQNVTLSCEQNLNHDAMYWYRQDPGQGLRLIYYSQIVNDFQKGDIAEGYSVSREKKESFPLTVTSAQKNPTAFYLCASSMGLAGENEQFFGPGTRLTVL.

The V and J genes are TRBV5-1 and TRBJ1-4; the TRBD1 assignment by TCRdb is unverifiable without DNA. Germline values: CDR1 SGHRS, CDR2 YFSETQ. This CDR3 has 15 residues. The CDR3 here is CASSLGDRGNEKLFF.

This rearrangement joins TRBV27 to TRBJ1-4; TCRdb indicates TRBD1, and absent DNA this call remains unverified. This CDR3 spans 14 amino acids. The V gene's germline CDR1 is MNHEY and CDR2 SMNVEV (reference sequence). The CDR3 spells CASTIGNRQGKLFF.

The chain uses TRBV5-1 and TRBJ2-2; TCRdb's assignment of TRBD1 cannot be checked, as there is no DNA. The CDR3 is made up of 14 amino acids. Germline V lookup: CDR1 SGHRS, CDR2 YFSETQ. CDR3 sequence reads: CASRGTGDTGELFF.

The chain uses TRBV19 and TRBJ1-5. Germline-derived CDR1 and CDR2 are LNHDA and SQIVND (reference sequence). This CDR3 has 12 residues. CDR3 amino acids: CASSVSNQPQHF.

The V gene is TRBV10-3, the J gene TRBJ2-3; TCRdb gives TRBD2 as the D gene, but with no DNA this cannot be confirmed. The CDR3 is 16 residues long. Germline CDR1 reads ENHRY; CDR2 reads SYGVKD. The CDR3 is CAISESGGASTDTQYF.

The CDR3 here is CSVGGLAGEGEQFF. The chain uses TRBV29-1 and TRBJ2-1; the D call from TCRdb, TRBD2, cannot be confirmed without DNA. This CDR3 region has 14 residues. Germline-derived CDR1 and CDR2 are SQVTM and ANQGSEA.

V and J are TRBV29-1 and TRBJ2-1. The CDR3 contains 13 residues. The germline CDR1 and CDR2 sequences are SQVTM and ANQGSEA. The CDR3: CSVEGWGYNEQFF.

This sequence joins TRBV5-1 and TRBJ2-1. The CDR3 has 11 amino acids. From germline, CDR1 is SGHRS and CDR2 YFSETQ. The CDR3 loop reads CASSLDYEQFF. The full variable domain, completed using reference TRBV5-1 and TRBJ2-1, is KAGVTQTPRYLIKTRGQQVTLSCSPISGHRSVSWYQQTPGQGLQFLFEYFSETQRNKGNFPGRFSGRQFSNSRSEMNVSTLELGDSALYLCASSLDYEQFFGPGTRLTVL.

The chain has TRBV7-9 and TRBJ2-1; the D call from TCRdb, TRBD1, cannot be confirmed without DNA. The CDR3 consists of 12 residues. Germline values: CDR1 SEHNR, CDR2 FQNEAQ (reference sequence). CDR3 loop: CASTDRGVEQFF.

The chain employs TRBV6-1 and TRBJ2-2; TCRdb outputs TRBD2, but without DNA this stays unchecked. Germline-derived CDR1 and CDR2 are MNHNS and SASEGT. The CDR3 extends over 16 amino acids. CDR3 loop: CASSRLGRASTGELFF.

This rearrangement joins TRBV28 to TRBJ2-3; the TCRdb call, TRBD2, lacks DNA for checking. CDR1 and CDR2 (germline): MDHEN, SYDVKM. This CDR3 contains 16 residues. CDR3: CASSFPGTSGTDTQYF.

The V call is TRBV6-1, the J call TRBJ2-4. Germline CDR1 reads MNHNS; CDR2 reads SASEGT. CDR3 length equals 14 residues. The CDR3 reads CASSELNPKNIQYF.

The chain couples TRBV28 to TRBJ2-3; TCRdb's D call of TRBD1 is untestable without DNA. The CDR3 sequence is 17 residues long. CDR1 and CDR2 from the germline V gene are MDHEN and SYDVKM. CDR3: CASATSRTGWRTDTQYF. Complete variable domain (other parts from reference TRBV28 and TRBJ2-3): DVKVTQSSRYLVKRTGEKVFLECVQDMDHENMFWYRQDPGLGLRLIYFSYDVKMKEKGDIPEGYSVSREKKERFSLILESASTNQTSMYLCASATSRTGWRTDTQYFGPGTRLTVL.

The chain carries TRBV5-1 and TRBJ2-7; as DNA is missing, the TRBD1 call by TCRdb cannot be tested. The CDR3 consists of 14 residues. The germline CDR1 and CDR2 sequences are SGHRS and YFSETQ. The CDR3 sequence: CASSFGDSSYEQYF.

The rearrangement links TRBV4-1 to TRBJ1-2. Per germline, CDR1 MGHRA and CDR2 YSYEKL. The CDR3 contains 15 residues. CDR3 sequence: CASSQDIKGFYGYTF.